This T cell receptor (beta chain) emerged from a study of blood T cell repertoires in COVID-19. Here immunoSEQ multiplex PCR was the method, and the copy in TCRdb shows in-frame clones only, minus some. The sample carries around 150,000 clones, over 70% recorded once. Assignment of participants to cohorts was predicated upon participant-reported clinical history. This CDR3 comprises 17 residues. Per germline, CDR1 SGHRS and CDR2 YFSETQ. V was clipped by 4 bases and J by 4 bases; unmatched bases: 9. The sample comprised PBMCs or T cells enriched from blood (not recorded which). The rearrangement joins TRBV5-1 to TRBJ2-2; 11 bases match TRBD2. This receptor was obtained from a man between 65 and 85 years old who had been exposed to COVID-19. The CDR3 loop reads CASSPLAGGFSTGELFF. CDR3 sequence (DNA): TGCGCCAGCAGCCCCTTAGCGGGGGGGTTCAGCACCGGGGAGCTGTTTTTT.